This T cell receptor beta chain was captured by sequencing in a study of graft-versus-host responses after intestinal transplantation (dated by TCRdb to about 2021). Describing the broader study: The transplants that recipients received were multivisceral, liver-intestinal, or isolated intestinal. A cohort of roughly 25 intestinal transplant recipients, including one retransplant, was enrolled, and a few patients lacking pretransplant specimens were excluded. Graft-versus-host and host-versus-graft alloreactive T cell clones were tracked in the graft, circulation and bone marrow after intestinal transplantation using bulk TCR-beta CDR3 sequencing. Donor T cell macrochimerism was defined as a peak of at least 4% donor T cells among recipient peripheral blood mononuclear cells. To identify alloreactive clones, pre-transplant mixed lymphocyte reaction products were sequenced and compared with unstimulated pre-transplant donor and recipient T cells. Anti-thymocyte globulin induction was given to all recipients, followed by maintenance tacrolimus and steroids for 2 to 3 years. Instead of going to the commercial service, samples from a few later patients were sequenced in-house on an Illumina MiSeq and processed with MiXCR. What the authors observed across the whole study: High GvH to HvG T cell clonal ratios were observed in the allografts of patients with donor T cell macrochimerism. GvH clones were detected in recipient bone marrow, and some appeared earlier in ileal mucosa or blood, consistent with an intestinal mucosal origin. Peak levels of circulating GvH clones were associated with declines in HvG clones early after transplant. The conclusions were limited by the relatively low number and heterogeneity of the intestinal transplant patients.

The protocol used for the library was the immunoSEQ multiplex PCR assay. For most patients, genomic DNA was isolated using the Qiagen DNeasy Blood and Tissue Kit and was shipped frozen to Adaptive Biotechnologies for TCR sequencing. For most patients, high-throughput TCR-beta CDR3 sequencing of genomic DNA was performed by Adaptive Biotechnologies. The original methods were these. TCR sequencing data were retrieved from Adaptive's ImmunoSEQ software for roughly 17 patients, whereas a few other patients were processed with MiXCR and VDJtools. To correct CD4 versus CD8 sorting errors, any sequence found in both subsets at a frequency ratio below 5:1 was removed. CDR3 nucleotide sequences shared between donor and recipient were removed because their origin could not be assigned. At least 2-fold expansion over unstimulated cells and a minimum CFSE-low frequency of 0.002% (template counts) or 0.001% (read counts) were required for clones to be classified as alloreactive. A clone was considered mappable if detected in the sequenced pre-transplant spleen, lymph node, or MLR CFSE-low populations of the donor or recipient. Cumulative frequency of alloreactive clones was calculated as a percentage of all sequences weighted by copy number. Here the immuneACCESS table is served through TCRdb, limited to in-frame sequences with V and J called. Missing clones are a known gap in these copies; in checked studies unresolved V genes cover under half, and the rest lacks a known reason. Clonal size and the V and J genes are those of that table, whereas D and trimming came from the DNA. The sample records more than 9,500 clones, 29% of which are singletons. The ten largest clonotypes hold more than 5.5% of the sample.

Reading the label with the study, this specimen's time point is: cells obtained before transplantation from donor or recipient. In the mixed lymphocyte reactions, some 200,000 CFSE-labeled pre-transplant responders were plated with some 200,000 irradiated violet-dye-labeled stimulators and cultured for approximately 6 days. Proliferating CD3+CD4+CFSE-low and CD3+CD8+CFSE-low responder cells were FACS-sorted on a BD Influx sorter after the mixed lymphocyte reaction. This clone was counted a few times. No much larger clone exists at a distance of one base, and base qualities are not known. Here the sequenced sample was alloreactive CD8+ T cells from a mixed lymphocyte reaction culture, taken before intestinal transplant. According to the study, the label for this sample's cell subset or site signals: CFSE-low proliferating T cells sorted from roughly 6-day pre-transplant mixed lymphocyte reaction (GvH or HvG direction). This clonotype was obtained from a human patient who received an intestinal transplant.

The CDR3 sequence is CASSLETVLTGEQYF. DNA sequence: TGTGCCAGCAGCTTAGAGACAGTTTTGACCGGGGAGCAGTACTTC. The sequence is built from TRBV7-2 and TRBJ2-7, and perhaps TRBD1 as D gene, on 5 matching bases. Trimming costs V 1 base and J 7 bases, and their ends lie 17 bases apart. The germline V gene specifies SGHTA as CDR1 and FQGNSA as CDR2. From the cysteine up to the phenylalanine, the CDR3 has a length of 15 residues. Only the CDR3 region is kept as DNA, spanning 45 bases read in frame from base 1.